Below are 3 T cell receptor beta chains sequenced from a single sample in a study of blood T cell repertoires in COVID-19. TCRdb's table, derived via immunoSEQ multiplex PCR, lists solely in-frame clones and lacks some. Of around 200,000 clones detected, 70% to 90% appear once; the ten largest clones hold about 10%. Sequencing used peripheral blood. The receptor source for this set is a human donor with active or convalescent COVID-19. The donor label of this sample is uncertain.

The chain's CDR3 is CASTSEGQGIYGYTF. Here the CDR3 DNA reads TGTGCCAGCACCTCAGAGGGACAGGGAATTTATGGCTACACCTTC. The gene calls are TRBV4-2 and TRBJ1-2, with TRBD1 identical over 9 bases. Germline values: CDR1 LGHNA, CDR2 YNFKEQ. There are 15 residues in the CDR3. The V and J ends lost 7 bases and 5 bases, in that order; junction bases with no gene match: 11.

The rearrangement links TRBV4-1 to TRBJ2-1; 10 bases fit TRBD1. Losses at the gene ends were 5 bases for V and 7 bases for J; bases not matched to a gene: 11. Germline CDR1 reads MGHRA; CDR2 reads YSYEKL. CDR3 length: 16 residues. Here the CDR3 reads CASSITLGQGRNEQFF. CDR3 in DNA: TGCGCCAGCAGCATTACGTTGGGACAGGGGAGAAATGAGCAGTTCTTC.

Comments on this clone: Other DNA sequences of this sample code for an identical CDR3. This chain links TRBV4-2 with TRBJ2-3, with D perhaps TRBD2 (5 bases). There are 14 residues in the CDR3. Trimming left V 2 bases short and J 2 bases short, with 8 bases between. Germline V gene sequence: CDR1 LGHNA, CDR2 YNFKEQ. The CDR3 loop is CASSQTGSTDTQYF. CDR3 coding DNA: TGTGCCAGCAGCCAAACGGGATCCACAGATACGCAGTATTTT.